The 9 T cell receptor beta chains given below trace back to one sample, sequenced in a study of post-analysis software for immune sequencing data. Their antigens remain unidentified. Researchers reported that TCR beta cDNA libraries carried unique molecular identifiers. MiXCR, run by TCRdb on the PCR reads, gives a single entry per CDR3 protein. Of about 770,000 distinct CDR3 sequences listed, around 45% are singletons. Broader study findings: In patients, TRBV5-6, TRBV5-1 and TRBV20-1 belonged to five TRBV segments found more frequently than in controls.

The material sequenced was blood. The source of these receptors is a girl between 5 and 17 years old with multiple sclerosis.

This clonotype was observed at least ten times. One end of the junction fails to match germline, which may point to a read error. V and J are TRBV5-1 and TRBJ2-3, with D possibly being TRBD2 (5 bases). The germline CDR1 and CDR2 sequences are SGHRS and YFSETQ. This CDR3 spans 15 amino acids. CDR3: CASSLEGTGTDTQYF. The CDR3 DNA sequence: TGTGCCAGCAGCTTAGAGGGTACGGGCACAGATACGCAGTATTTT.

This clonotype has a count of ten or more. The rearrangement links TRBV10-3 to TRBJ2-7; 8 nucleotides agree with TRBD1. CDR1 is ENHRY and CDR2 is SYGVKD in the germline V gene. The ends lost 10 bases at V and 6 bases at J; junction bases unmatched: 2. CDR3 length: 10 residues. CDR3 sequence (DNA): TGTGCCAGCGGACAGGGCGAGCAGTACTTC. Protein sequence: CASGQGEQYF.

This chain uses TRBV12-3 or TRBV12-4 with TRBJ2-5; TRBD1 matches 7 bases. J gave up 4 bases and V 4 bases, and 3 bases lay outside the gene matches. The CDR3 sequence is 13 residues long. DNA for the CDR3: TGTGCCAGCAGTTGGGCAGGGGGAGAGACCCAGTACTTC. Amino acid sequence: CASSWAGGETQYF.

This sequence joins TRBV7-9 and TRBJ2-5; unclear D gene. The CDR3 totals 11 residues. Deletions cut 8 bases from V and 5 bases from J, with 9 bases between. The germline V gene has CDR1 SEHNR and CDR2 FQNEAQ (reference sequence). The CDR3 loop is CASLESETQYF. Written as DNA, the CDR3 is TGTGCCAGCCTTGAGTCGGAGACCCAGTACTTC.

This clonotype was recorded a few times. The chain carries TRBV5-5 and TRBJ2-7; D not certain. Trimming removed 0 bases from V and 5 bases from J, with 6 bases in between. The CDR3 loop spans 12 amino acids. Germline assignment: CDR1 SGHKS and CDR2 YYEKEE (reference sequence). The CDR3 here is CASSLDPHEQYF. CDR3 nucleotide sequence: TGTGCCAGCAGCTTGGACCCCCACGAGCAGTACTTC.

The J gene is TRBJ2-5, the V gene TRBV6-5, with 8 nucleotides matching TRBD2. CDR3 length: 15 residues. J was trimmed by 0 bases and V by 2 bases; bases with no gene match: 2. Germline CDR1 and CDR2: MNHEY and SVGAGI. Here the CDR3 reads CASSYQRGYQETQYF. Here the CDR3 DNA reads TGTGCCAGCAGTTACCAGCGGGGGTACCAAGAGACCCAGTACTTC.

The chain links TRBV20-1 to TRBJ1-6; 7 nucleotides line up with TRBD1. The germline V gene has CDR1 DFQATT and CDR2 SNEGSKA (reference sequence). The CDR3 loop spans 14 amino acids. Germline trimming cut 1 base from V and 7 bases from J; bases unmatched to any gene: 4. The CDR3 DNA follows: TGCAGTGCTAGAGTTGGGACAGAGAATTCACCCCTCCACTTT. This codes for CSARVGTENSPLHF.

This clonotype occurred a few times. The rearrangement joins TRBV28 to TRBJ2-4; 12 bases are a match to TRBD2. CDR1 is MDHEN and CDR2 is SYDVKM in the germline V gene. With V trimmed by 4 bases and J by 12 bases, 7 bases remained unmatched. This CDR3 comprises 14 residues. The CDR3 DNA is TGTGCCAGCAGTTCCACTAGCGGGAGGCTCTATCAGTACTTC. Its translation is CASSSTSGRLYQYF.

The chain has TRBV4-3 and TRBJ1-5; D remains ambiguous. V was cut by 0 bases and J by 4 bases, with 13 bases left in between. Germline CDR1 and CDR2: LGHNA and YSLEER. The CDR3 sequence is 16 residues long. The DNA for the CDR3 is TGCGCCAGCAGCCAAGATCGGTTATGGCAGAATCAGCCCCAGCATTTT. Translation gives CASSQDRLWQNQPQHF.